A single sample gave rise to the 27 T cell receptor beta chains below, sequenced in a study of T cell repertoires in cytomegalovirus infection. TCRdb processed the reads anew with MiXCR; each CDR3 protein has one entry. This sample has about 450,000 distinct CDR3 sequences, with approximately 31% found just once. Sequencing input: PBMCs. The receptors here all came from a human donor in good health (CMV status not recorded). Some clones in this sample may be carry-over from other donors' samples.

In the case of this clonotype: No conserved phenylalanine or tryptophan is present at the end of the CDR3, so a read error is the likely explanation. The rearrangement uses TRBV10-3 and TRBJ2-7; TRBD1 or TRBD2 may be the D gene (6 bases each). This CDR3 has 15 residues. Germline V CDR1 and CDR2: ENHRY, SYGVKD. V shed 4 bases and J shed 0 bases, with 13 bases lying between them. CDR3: CAISGGAASSYEQYS. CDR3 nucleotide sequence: TGTGCCATCAGTGGGGGGGCGGCGAGCTCCTACGAGCAGTACTCC.

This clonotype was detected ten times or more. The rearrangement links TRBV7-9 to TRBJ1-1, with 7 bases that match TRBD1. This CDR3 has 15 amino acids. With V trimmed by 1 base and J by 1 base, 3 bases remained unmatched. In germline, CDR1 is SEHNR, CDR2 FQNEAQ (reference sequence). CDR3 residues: CASSLERGRNTEAFF. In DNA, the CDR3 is TGTGCCAGCAGCTTAGAAAGGGGGCGGAACACTGAAGCTTTCTTT.

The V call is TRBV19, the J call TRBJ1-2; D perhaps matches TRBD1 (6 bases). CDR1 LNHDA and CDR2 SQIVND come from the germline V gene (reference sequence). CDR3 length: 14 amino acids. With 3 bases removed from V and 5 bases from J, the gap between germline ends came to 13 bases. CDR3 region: CASSMAGTLYGYTF. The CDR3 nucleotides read TGTGCCAGTAGTATGGCCGGGACATTGTATGGCTACACCTTC.

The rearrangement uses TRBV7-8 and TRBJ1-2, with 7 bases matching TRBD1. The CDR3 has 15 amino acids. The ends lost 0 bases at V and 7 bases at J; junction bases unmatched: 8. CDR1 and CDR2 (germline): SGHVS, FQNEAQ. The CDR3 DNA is TGTGCCAGCAGCTTAGCTGGGACAGCCCTGAGTGGCTACACCTTC. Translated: CASSLAGTALSGYTF.

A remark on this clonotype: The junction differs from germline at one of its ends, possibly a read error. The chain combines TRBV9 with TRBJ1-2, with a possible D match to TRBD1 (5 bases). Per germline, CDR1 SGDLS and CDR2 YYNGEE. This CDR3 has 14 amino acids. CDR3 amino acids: CANSVDEGEDGYTF. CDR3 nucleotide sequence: TGTGCCAACAGCGTAGATGAAGGGGAGGATGGCTACACCTTC.

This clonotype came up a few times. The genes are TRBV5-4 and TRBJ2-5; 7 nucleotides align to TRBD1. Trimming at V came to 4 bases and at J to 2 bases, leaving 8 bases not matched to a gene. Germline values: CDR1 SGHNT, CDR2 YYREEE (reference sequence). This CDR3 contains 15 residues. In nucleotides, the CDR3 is TGTGCCAGCAGCAATACAGGGGAAGGGCAAGAGACCCAGTACTTC. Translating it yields CASSNTGEGQETQYF.

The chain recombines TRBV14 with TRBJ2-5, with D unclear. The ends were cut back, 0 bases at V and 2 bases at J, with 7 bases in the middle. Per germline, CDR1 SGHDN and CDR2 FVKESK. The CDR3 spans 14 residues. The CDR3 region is CASSQDRWQETQYF. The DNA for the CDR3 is TGTGCCAGCAGCCAAGATCGATGGCAAGAGACCCAGTACTTC.

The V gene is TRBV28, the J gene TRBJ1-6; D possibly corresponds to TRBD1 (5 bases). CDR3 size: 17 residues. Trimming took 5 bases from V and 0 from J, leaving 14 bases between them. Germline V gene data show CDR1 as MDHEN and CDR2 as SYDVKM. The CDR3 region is CASSALGPSSYNSPLHF. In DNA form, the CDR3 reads TGTGCCAGCAGTGCCCTGGGACCGAGCTCCTATAATTCACCCCTCCACTTT. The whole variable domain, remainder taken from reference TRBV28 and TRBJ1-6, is DVKVTQSSRYLVKRTGEKVFLECVQDMDHENMFWYRQDPGLGLRLIYFSYDVKMKEKGDIPEGYSVSREKKERFSLILESASTNQTSMYLCASSALGPSSYNSPLHFGNGTRLTVT.

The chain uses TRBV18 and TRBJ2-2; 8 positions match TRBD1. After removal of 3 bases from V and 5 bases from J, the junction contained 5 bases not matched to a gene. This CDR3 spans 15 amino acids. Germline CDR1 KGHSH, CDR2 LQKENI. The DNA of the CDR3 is TGTGCCAGCTCACCGGACAGGGCGGGAACCGGGGAGCTGTTTTTT. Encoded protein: CASSPDRAGTGELFF.

CDR3: CASSPSGQGAEEQYF. The DNA for the CDR3 is TGCGCCAGCAGCCCTTCGGGACAGGGGGCTGAAGAGCAGTACTTC. The chain employs TRBV4-3 and TRBJ2-7, with 12 positions matching TRBD1. This CDR3 contains 15 residues. Trimming cost V 4 bases and J 7 bases; bases outside gene matches: 8. Germline CDR1 and CDR2: LGHNA and YSLEER.

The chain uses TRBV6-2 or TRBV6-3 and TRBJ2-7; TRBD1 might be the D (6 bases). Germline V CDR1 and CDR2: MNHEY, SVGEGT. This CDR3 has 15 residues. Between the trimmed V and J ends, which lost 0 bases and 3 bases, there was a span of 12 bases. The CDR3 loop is CASSYSRDTYYEQYF. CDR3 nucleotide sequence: TGTGCCAGCAGTTACTCCCGGGACACCTACTACGAGCAGTACTTC.

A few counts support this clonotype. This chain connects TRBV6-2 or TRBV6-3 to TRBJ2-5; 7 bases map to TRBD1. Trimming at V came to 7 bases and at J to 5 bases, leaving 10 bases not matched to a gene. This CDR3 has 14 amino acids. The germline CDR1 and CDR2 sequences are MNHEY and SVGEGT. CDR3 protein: CASTETGRRETQYF. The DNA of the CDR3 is TGTGCCAGCACGGAGACAGGGCGACGGGAGACCCAGTACTTC.

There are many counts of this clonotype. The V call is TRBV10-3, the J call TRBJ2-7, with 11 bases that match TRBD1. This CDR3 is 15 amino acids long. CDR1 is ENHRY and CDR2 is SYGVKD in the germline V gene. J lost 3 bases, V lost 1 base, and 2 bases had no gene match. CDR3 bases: TGTGCCATCAGTGAGTTCGGGACAGGGGGCTACGAGCAGTACTTC. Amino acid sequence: CAISEFGTGGYEQYF.

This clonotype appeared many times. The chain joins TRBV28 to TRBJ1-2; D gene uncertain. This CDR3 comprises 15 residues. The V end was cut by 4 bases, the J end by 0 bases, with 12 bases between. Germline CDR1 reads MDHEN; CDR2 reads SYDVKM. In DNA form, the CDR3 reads TGTGCCAGCAGTTACCGGGTCGTAGCTAACTATGGCTACACCTTC. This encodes CASSYRVVANYGYTF.

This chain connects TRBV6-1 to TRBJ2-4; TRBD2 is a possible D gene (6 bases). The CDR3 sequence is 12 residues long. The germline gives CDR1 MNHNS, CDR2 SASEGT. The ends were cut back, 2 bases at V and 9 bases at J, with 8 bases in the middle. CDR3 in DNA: TGTGCCAGCAGTGAATCCGGGGGCATTCAGTACTTC. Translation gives CASSESGGIQYF.

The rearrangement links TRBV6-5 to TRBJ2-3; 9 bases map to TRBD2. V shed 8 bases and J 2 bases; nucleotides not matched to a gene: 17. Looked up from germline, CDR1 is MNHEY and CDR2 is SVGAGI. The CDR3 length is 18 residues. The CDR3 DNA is TGTGCCAGCGGTAAACGTCATTCAGGACTAGCGACCACAGATACGCAGTATTTT. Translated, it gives CASGKRHSGLATTDTQYF.

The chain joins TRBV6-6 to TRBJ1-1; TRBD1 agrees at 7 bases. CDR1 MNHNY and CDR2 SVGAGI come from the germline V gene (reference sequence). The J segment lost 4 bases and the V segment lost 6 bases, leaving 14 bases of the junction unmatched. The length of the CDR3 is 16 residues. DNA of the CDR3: TGTGCCAGCAGAAAACCAAAGGGGGCAGGGTTCACTGAAGCTTTCTTT. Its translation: CASRKPKGAGFTEAFF.

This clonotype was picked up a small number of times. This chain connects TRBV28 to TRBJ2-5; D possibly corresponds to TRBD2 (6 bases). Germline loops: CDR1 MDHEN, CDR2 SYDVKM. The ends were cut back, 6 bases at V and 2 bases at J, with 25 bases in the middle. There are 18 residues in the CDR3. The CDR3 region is CASRRLAKPSLLQETQYF. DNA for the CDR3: TGTGCCAGCAGGCGTCTAGCGAAACCATCCCTATTACAAGAGACCCAGTACTTC.

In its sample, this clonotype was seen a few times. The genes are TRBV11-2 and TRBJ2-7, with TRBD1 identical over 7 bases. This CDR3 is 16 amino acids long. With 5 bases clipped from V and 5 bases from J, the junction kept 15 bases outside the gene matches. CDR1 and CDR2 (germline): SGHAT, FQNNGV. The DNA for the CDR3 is TGTGCCAGCAGCCTACCCTGGGGACAGTCCCCTCACGAGCAGTACTTC. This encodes CASSLPWGQSPHEQYF.

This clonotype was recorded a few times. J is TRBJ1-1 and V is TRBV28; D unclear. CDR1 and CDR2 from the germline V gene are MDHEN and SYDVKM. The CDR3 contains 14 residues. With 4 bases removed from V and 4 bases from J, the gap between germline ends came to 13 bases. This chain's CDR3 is CASSSYGVGTEAFF. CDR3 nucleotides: TGTGCCAGCAGTTCATACGGGGTAGGCACTGAAGCTTTCTTT.

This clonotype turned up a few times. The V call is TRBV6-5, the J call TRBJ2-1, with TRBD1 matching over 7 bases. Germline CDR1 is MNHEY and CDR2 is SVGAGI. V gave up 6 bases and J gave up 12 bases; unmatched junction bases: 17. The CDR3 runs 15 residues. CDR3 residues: CASRPTGVRTMGQFF. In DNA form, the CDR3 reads TGTGCCAGCAGACCCACAGGGGTGAGAACAATGGGGCAGTTCTTC.

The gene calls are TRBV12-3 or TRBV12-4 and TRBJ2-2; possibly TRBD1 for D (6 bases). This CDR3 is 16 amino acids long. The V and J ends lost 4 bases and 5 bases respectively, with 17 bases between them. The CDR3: CASSWRTAVRTGELFF. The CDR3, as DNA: TGTGCCAGCAGTTGGAGGACAGCCGTGCGTACCGGGGAGCTGTTTTTT.

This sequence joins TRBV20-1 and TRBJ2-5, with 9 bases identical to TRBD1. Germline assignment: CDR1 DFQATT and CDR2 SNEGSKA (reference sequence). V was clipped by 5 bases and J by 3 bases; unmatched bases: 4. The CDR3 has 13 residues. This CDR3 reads CSAPGQGKETQYF. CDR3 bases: TGCAGTGCTCCGGGACAGGGTAAAGAGACCCAGTACTTC.

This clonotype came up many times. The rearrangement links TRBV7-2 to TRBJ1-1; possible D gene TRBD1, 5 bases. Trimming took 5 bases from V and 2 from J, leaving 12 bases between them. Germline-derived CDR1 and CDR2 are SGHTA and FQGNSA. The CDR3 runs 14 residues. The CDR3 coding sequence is TGTGCCAGCAGCGCACGGGACTTAAACACTGAAGCTTTCTTT. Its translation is CASSARDLNTEAFF.

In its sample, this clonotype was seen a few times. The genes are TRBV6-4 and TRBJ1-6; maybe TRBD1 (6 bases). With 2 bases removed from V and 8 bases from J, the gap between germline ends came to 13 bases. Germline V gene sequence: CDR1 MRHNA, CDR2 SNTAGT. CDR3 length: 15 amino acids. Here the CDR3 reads CASSDAGQGYSPLHF. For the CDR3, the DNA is TGTGCCAGCAGTGACGCCGGGCAGGGGTATTCACCCCTCCACTTT.

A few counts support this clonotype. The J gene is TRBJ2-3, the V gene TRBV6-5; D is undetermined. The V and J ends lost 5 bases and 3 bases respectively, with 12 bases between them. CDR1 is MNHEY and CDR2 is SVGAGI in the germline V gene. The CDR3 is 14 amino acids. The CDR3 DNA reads TGTGCCAGCAGTCGCATCGGACGGACAGATACGCAGTATTTT. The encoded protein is CASSRIGRTDTQYF.

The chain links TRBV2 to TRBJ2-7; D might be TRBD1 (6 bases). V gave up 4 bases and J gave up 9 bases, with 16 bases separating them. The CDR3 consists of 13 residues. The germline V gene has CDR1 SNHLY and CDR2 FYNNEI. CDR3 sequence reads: CASSAGQPSVQYF. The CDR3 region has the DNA TGTGCCAGCAGTGCGGGACAACCCTCCGTGCAGTACTTC.